The entry that follows covers one T cell receptor beta chain sequence. Its antigen is not known. From the reads, TCRdb called clonotypes with MiXCR, one entry per CDR3 protein. The repertoire holds about 920,000 distinct CDR3 sequences, with approximately 30% as singletons. This sample was included in a study of T cell repertoires in cytomegalovirus infection. In the study overall: CMV epitopes used comprised recently identified HLA-C-restricted ones and well-studied HLA-B-restricted ones. Signatures in public TCR beta sequences pointed to both CMV infection and matching HLA type. Study-level points and caveats: In two of eight donors, the top clonotype was HLA-C-restricted CMV-specific.

The source of this sequence is a human donor in good health (CMV status not recorded). Some clones in this sample may be carry-over from other donors' samples. The material sequenced was cultured CD8+ T cells from PBMCs, taken from culture after CMV antigen stimulation.

The CDR3 DNA reads as TGTGCCAGCAGCCAGGACAGGGCCTACGAGCAGTACTTC. It translates to CASSQDRAYEQYF. The chain joins TRBV4-2 to TRBJ2-7, with TRBD1 identical over 8 bases. The germline V gene encodes CDR1 LGHNA and CDR2 YNFKEQ. V lost 3 bases, J lost 2 bases, and 0 bases stayed unmatched. The CDR3 has 13 residues.